This TCR beta chain emerged from a study of patients and donors after allogeneic stem cell transplantation. Germline CDR1 SGHVS, CDR2 FNYEAQ. Trimming shortened V by 1 base and J by 2 bases, and 9 bases separated the two germline ends. The CDR3 sequence is 15 residues long. TCRdb independently ran MiXCR on the RT-PCR reads; one entry per CDR3 protein. This repertoire shows 200,000 to 250,000 distinct CDR3 sequences, over 12% found once; its top ten account for more than 9%. This clonotype was picked up a small number of times. The J gene is TRBJ1-5, the V gene TRBV7-6; D gene unclear. This clonotype was sampled from a human donor who was either an allogeneic HSCT recipient or a stem cell or donor lymphocyte infusion donor (not recorded which). It is not recorded whose cells these are; they may come from a transplant donor. The sample comprised blood, either unsorted or a sorted T cell fraction (not recorded which). CDR3 coding DNA: TGTGCCAGCAGCTTAGATCCAAACCGCAATCAGCCCCAGCATTTT. It specifies CASSLDPNRNQPQHF.